The rows below give T cell receptor beta chains drawn from one sample of a study of cytomegalovirus exposure and HLA in healthy donors. TCRdb's copy holds only in-frame clones and misses some; the assay was immunoSEQ multiplex PCR. The sample lists around 60,000 clones; 95% to 97% were seen once. Source material: PBMCs. The source is a woman between 18 and 29 years old in good health and CMV-seronegative. The CDR3 runs from the conserved cysteine through the conserved F or W. Each record gives: clone size, J gene, V gene, D gene, CDR3 DNA, CDR3 protein. The D gene is left open where the match is weak. For some rows the clone size is stated as once, few or many, or as a class when expanded; others skip it.

once TRBJ2-2 TRBV28 TRBD2 TGTGCCAGCACCAACCTCGGGGGGGCCCCGGACGGGGAGCTGTTTTTT CASTNLGGAPDGELFF
NA TRBJ2-1 TRBV27 TRBD2 TGTGCCAGCAGTTTTGGACTAGGGGTCAGGAATGAGCAGTTCTTC CASSFGLGVRNEQFF
once TRBJ2-2 TRBV2 NA TGTGCCAGCAGGGAAAGGGGTCCCGCCACCGGGGAGCTGTTTTTT CASRERGPATGELFF
NA TRBJ1-1 TRBV7-3 NA TGTGCCAGCAGCCCCCCCGAACGACAGGCGTGTTGTGGGAACACTGAAGCTTTCTTT CASSPPERQACCGNTEAFF
NA TRBJ2-7 TRBV4-1 NA TGCGCCAGCAGCCCCCATGGGGGGGCGGCCTACGAGCAGTACTTC CASSPHGGAAYEQYF
NA TRBJ1-2 TRBV5-4 NA TGTGCCAGCAGCTTGGCTGGCAGATCCTATGGCTACACCTTC CASSLAGRSYGYTF
NA TRBJ2-1 TRBV7-3 TRBD2 TGTGCCAGCAGCCGGGGACTATTAAGCTCCTACAATGAGCAGTTCTTC CASSRGLLSSYNEQFF
NA TRBJ2-5 TRBV7-6 NA TGTGCCAGCAGCCCGAGCGAGAGACAGGGAGGCTACCAAGAGACCCAGTACTTC CASSPSERQGGYQETQYF
NA TRBJ2-2 TRBV29-1 TRBD2 TGCAGCGCCCTAGCGGGGGCCGGGGAGCTGTTTTTT CSALAGAGELFF
NA TRBJ2-6 TRBV28 TRBD1 TGTGCCAGCAGTACGCCAGGGACAGAATTAGCCGTCCTGACTTTC CASSTPGTELAVLTF
NA TRBJ2-4 TRBV28 TRBD1 TGTGCCAGCAGTTTCTGGACAGGGAAGGGAGCCAAAAACATTCAGTACTTC CASSFWTGKGAKNIQYF